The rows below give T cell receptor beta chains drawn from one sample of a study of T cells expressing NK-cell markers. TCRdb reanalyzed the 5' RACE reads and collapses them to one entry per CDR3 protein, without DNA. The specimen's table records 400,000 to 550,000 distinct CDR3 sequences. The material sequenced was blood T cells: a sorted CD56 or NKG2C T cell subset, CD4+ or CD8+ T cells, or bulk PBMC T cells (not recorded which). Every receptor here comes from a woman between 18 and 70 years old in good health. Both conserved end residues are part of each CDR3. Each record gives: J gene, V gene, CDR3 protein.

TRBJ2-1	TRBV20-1	CSARGGAGSSYNEQFF
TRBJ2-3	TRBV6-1	CASRNPALGALTDTQYF
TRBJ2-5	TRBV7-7	CASSRSGTSGVQETQYF
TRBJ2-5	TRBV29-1	CSVVGAYQETQYF
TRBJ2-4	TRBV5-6	CASSPDRVSGNIQYF
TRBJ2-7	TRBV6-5	CASSYAATEYSYEQYF
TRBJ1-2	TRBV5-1	CASSAGTDIYGYTF
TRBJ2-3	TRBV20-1	CSAQTGSGVTKTTDTQYF
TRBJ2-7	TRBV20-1	CSARDPGQGTYEQYF
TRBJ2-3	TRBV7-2	CASSSMGTDTQYF
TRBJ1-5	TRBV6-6	CASSYEGQPQHF
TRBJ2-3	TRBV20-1	CSASRGAGDTQYF
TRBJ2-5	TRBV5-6	CASSTLRTAQETQYF
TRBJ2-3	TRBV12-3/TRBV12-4	CASSMLGLAADTQYF
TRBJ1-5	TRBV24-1	CATSESGQGGNQPQHF
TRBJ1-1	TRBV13	CASSSWTDNTEAFF
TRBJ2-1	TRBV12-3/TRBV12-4	CASSLASTGGGNEQFF
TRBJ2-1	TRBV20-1	CSARGARDDNEQFF
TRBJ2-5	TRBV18	CASSPARETQYF
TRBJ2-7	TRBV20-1	CSARDRLATYEQYF
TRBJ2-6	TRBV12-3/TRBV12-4	CASTSLPSGANVLTF
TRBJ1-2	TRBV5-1	CASSLSPGTGGYGYTF
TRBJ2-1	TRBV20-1	CSAPGRDRGFDEQFF
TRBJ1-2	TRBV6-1	CASRGTGGHGYTF
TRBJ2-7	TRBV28	CASSRRDSPYEQYF
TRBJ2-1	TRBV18	CASSPPGQGVYNNEQFF
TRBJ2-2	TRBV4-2	CASSPTRGLAGATGELFF
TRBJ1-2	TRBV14	CASSPYLTGNYGYTF
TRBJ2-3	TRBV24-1	CATSDGRGSRTDTQYF
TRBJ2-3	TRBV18	CASSPRTSDTQYF
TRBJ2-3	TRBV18	CASSPKGAADTQYF
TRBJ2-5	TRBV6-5	CASSYSIAGGLETQYF
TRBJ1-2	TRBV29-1	CSAPTSYGYTF
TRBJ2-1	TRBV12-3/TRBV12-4	CASSSGGTNEQFF
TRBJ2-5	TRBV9	CASSPRRPPYQETQYF
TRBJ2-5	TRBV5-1	CASSLGRAQQETQYF
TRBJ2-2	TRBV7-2	CASSLWGEDTGELFF
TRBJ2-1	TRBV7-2	CASSSLAGVARGNEQFF
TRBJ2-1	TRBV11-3	CASSWDGPAEQFF
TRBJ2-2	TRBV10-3	CATRGFFGETNTGELFF
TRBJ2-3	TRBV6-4	CASSDGSGRTTDTQYF
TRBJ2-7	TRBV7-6	CASSLVAESSYEQYF
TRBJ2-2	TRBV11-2	CASSSAGGFTGELFF
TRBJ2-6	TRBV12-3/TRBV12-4	CASSLAGGSGANVLTF
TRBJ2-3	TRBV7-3	CASSLSTGTDTQYF
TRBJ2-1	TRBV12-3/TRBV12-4	CASSLGTNPYNEQFF
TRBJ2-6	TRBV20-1	CSAPQDPGANVLTF
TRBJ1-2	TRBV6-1	CASRAPPGQWVYGYTF
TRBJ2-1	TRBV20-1	CSARTSGSWEQFF
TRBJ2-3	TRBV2	CASSARTGRPTDTQYF
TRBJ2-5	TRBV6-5	CASSYQGLAGWETQYF
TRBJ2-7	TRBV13	CASSLVLADSYEQYF
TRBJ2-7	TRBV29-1	CSVGLGDYEQYF
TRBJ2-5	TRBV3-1	CASSPSPGYQETQYF
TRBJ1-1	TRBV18	CASSQTAIMNTEAFF
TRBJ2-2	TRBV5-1	CASSQAGNTGELFF